A selection of T cell receptor beta chains follows, all from one sample in a study of chemoradiotherapy in HPV16-positive cancers. Produced via immunoSEQ multiplex PCR; TCRdb's table is partial and in-frame only. The data show 650 or so clones, more than 75% seen once. The sample in question was tumor tissue, obtained from a patient who underwent chemoradiotherapy. The receptors originated from a human donor with HPV-associated anogenital cancer. The CDR3 runs from the conserved cysteine through the conserved F or W. Fields, in order: V gene, J gene, CDR3 protein.

TRBV28	TRBJ2-5	CASNERTGLETQYF
TRBV29-1	TRBJ2-1	CSVPTSGRGMGEQFF
TRBV7-6	TRBJ2-2	CASSGVTTGELFF
TRBV4-2	TRBJ1-1	CASSQTPDRIEAFF
TRBV6-1	TRBJ2-2	CASSEAGELFF
TRBV10-1	TRBJ2-1	CASSGDFRDEQFF
TRBV4-3	TRBJ2-3	CASSPPGGPTDTQYF
TRBV28	TRBJ1-2	CASSYLRGNYGYTF
TRBV10-3	TRBJ2-3	CAISEIFTDTQYF
TRBV7-3	TRBJ2-7	CASSLTGRYEQYF
TRBV7-8	TRBJ2-2	CASSLVSGGVFGELFF
TRBV6-6	TRBJ2-3	CASSAGSTGDTQYF